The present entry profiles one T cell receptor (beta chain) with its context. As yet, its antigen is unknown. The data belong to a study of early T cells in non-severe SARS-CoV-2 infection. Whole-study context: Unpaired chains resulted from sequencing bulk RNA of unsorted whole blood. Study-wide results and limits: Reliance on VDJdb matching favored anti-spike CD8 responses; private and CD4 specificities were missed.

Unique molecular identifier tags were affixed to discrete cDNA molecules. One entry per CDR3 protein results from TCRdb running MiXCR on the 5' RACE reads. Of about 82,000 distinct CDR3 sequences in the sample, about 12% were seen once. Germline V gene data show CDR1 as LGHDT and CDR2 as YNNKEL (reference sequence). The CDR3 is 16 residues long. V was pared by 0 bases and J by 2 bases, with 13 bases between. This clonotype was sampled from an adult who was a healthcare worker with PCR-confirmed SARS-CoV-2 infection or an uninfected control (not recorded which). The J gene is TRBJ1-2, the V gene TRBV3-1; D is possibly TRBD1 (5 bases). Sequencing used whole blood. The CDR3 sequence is CASSQDPRAANYGYTF. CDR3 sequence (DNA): TGTGCCAGCAGCCAAGATCCCAGGGCCGCGAACTATGGCTACACCTTC.